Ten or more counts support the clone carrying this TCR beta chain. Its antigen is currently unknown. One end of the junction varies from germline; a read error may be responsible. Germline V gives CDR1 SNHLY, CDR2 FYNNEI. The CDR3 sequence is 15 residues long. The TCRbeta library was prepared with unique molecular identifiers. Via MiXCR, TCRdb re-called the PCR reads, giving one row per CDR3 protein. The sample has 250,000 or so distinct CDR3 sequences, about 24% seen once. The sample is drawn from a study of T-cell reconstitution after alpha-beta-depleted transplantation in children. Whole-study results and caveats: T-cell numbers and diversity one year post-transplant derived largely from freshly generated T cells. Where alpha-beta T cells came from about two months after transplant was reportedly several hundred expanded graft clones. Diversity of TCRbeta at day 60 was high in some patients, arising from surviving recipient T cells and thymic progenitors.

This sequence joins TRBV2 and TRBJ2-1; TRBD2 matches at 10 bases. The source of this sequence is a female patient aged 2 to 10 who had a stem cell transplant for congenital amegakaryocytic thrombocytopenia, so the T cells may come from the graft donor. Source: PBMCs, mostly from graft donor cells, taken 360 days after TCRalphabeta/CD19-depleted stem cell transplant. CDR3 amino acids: CASSEGSGRYNEQFF. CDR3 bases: TGTGCCAGCAGCGAAGGTAGCGGGAGGTACAATGAGCAGTTCTTC.